The 32 T cell receptor beta chains presented below share a single source sample, sequenced in a study of identical twins. Each CDR3 protein gets one entry after TCRdb re-called the 5' RACE reads with MiXCR. The sample contains fewer than 550,000 distinct CDR3 sequences, over 12% of which appear only once. This sample also belongs to another study, concerning yellow fever vaccine responses in identical twins.

The sequenced material came from CD4+ T cells sorted from blood. These receptors were obtained from a woman between 18 and 29 years old in good health.

In its sample, this clonotype was seen once. This chain connects TRBV7-9 to TRBJ2-7; 8 bases fit TRBD2. Germline CDR1 is SEHNR and CDR2 is FQNEAQ (reference sequence). The CDR3 spans 14 residues. Losses at the gene ends were 6 bases for V and 3 bases for J; bases not matched to a gene: 7. As DNA, the CDR3 is TGTGCCAGCAGAGCGGGGGCGGGGCACTACGAGCAGTACGTC. Its translation is CASRAGAGHYEQYV.

The V call is TRBV7-9, the J call TRBJ2-3; 10 bases are a match to TRBD2. Germline V CDR1 and CDR2: SEHNR, FQNEAQ (reference sequence). The CDR3 length is 16 residues. The V gene end was trimmed by 2 bases and the J gene end by 1 base; junction bases not matched to a gene: 3. CDR3 sequence (DNA): TGTGCCAGCAGCTTAAGCCTAGCGGGAGGCACAGATACGCAGTATTTT. Amino acids: CASSLSLAGGTDTQYF.

This clonotype was seen only a few times. V is TRBV20-1 and J is TRBJ2-1, with unresolved D. The CDR3 is made up of 14 amino acids. CDR1 is DFQATT, CDR2 SNEGSKA, per germline (reference sequence). Trimming removed 2 bases at V and 4 bases at J, with 12 bases between. The CDR3 here is CSARSTDPYNEQFF. In nucleotides, the CDR3 is TGCAGTGCTAGATCGACTGACCCTTACAATGAGCAGTTCTTC.

This clonotype was picked up many times. The rearrangement joins TRBV6-1 to TRBJ2-3; 8 bases line up with TRBD2. The V gene's germline CDR1 is MNHNS and CDR2 SASEGT. The CDR3 is made up of 16 amino acids. After removal of 6 bases from V and 0 bases from J, the junction contained 8 bases not matched to a gene. As DNA, the CDR3 is TGTGCCAGCAGCCAAATAGCGGGGTCTAGCACAGATACGCAGTATTTT. It translates to CASSQIAGSSTDTQYF.

The V gene is TRBV18, the J gene TRBJ2-1, with 9 nucleotides matching TRBD1. Germline CDR1 reads KGHSH; CDR2 reads LQKENI. The V gene end was trimmed by 5 bases and the J gene end by 8 bases; junction bases not matched to a gene: 10. This CDR3 comprises 15 residues. The DNA of the CDR3 is TGTGCCAGCTCAGAAGGTACAGGGGGCATGGATGAGCAGTTCTTC. This encodes CASSEGTGGMDEQFF.

The V and J genes are TRBV3-1 and TRBJ2-2; D may be TRBD1 or TRBD2 (5 bases each). CDR1 and CDR2 from the germline V gene are LGHDT and YNNKEL (reference sequence). The V gene lost 1 base and the J gene lost 5 bases, with 14 bases spanning the gap. The length of the CDR3 is 16 residues. The CDR3 here is CASSQGQGPRTGELFF. The CDR3 nucleotides read TGTGCCAGCAGCCAAGGGCAGGGACCGAGGACCGGGGAGCTGTTTTTT.

A few counts support this clonotype. The rearrangement joins TRBV12-3 or TRBV12-4 to TRBJ1-3; 9 bases agree with TRBD1. This CDR3 contains 14 residues. Germline trimming cut 6 bases from V and 4 bases from J; bases unmatched to any gene: 4. The CDR3 sequence is CASRGTGRGNTIYF. As DNA, the CDR3 is TGTGCCAGCAGGGGGACAGGGCGGGGAAACACCATATATTTT.

This clonotype was seen ten or more times. The genes are TRBV28 and TRBJ1-5, with 9 positions matching TRBD1. J was trimmed by 5 bases and V by 1 base; bases with no gene match: 9. The germline CDR1 and CDR2 sequences are MDHEN and SYDVKM. The CDR3 is made up of 17 amino acids. The CDR3 loop is CASSLFRTGGLHQPQHF. CDR3 nucleotides: TGTGCCAGCAGTTTATTCCGAACAGGGGGCTTGCATCAGCCCCAGCATTTT.

This clonotype was observed a few times. The rearrangement uses TRBV12-3 or TRBV12-4 and TRBJ2-5; 11 bases fit TRBD2. The CDR3 sequence is 15 residues long. Trimming removed 3 bases from V and 5 bases from J; junction bases left unmatched: 5. CDR3: CASSFRLAGSETQYF. The CDR3 DNA reads TGTGCCAGCAGTTTTCGACTAGCGGGGAGCGAGACCCAGTACTTC.

The chain couples TRBV5-6 to TRBJ2-5; D is unresolved. The germline CDR1 and CDR2 sequences are SGHDT and YYEEEE. The CDR3 is 15 residues long. With 2 bases removed from V and 1 base from J, the gap between germline ends came to 12 bases. The CDR3 is CASSLGLSSQETQYF. For the CDR3, the DNA is TGTGCCAGCAGCTTAGGTCTGAGTTCCCAAGAGACCCAGTACTTC.

The chain links TRBV12-3 or TRBV12-4 to TRBJ2-1; D uncertain. This CDR3 comprises 12 residues. V lost 9 bases and J 2 bases, leaving 8 bases between the germline ends. The CDR3 region is CASSIPYNEQFF. In DNA form, the CDR3 reads TGTGCCAGTAGTATCCCCTACAATGAGCAGTTCTTC.

This chain connects TRBV28 to TRBJ2-7; D ambiguous. CDR3 size: 12 residues. Looked up from germline, CDR1 is MDHEN and CDR2 is SYDVKM. V was clipped by 7 bases and J by 1 base, with 8 bases between them. This CDR3 is CASKDGSYEQYF. The CDR3 nucleotides are TGTGCCAGCAAAGACGGATCCTACGAGCAGTACTTC.

The chain uses TRBV6-2 or TRBV6-3 and TRBJ2-7; 11 positions match TRBD1. V dropped 6 bases and J dropped 2; count of bases not matched to a gene: 6. The CDR3 runs to 15 residues. Germline V gene lookup returns CDR1 MNHEY and CDR2 SVGEGT. CDR3 sequence (DNA): TGTGCCAGCAGCATCCCGGGACAGGGGGCCTACGAGCAGTACTTC. Protein: CASSIPGQGAYEQYF.

This chain links TRBV5-1 with TRBJ2-2; D ambiguous. The CDR3 runs to 16 residues. CDR1 SGHRS and CDR2 YFSETQ come from the germline V gene. The V and J ends lost 2 bases and 1 base respectively, with 12 bases between them. As DNA, the CDR3 is TGCGCCAGCAGCTTACGGCCCTCGGAGAACACCGGGGAGCTGTTTTTT. As protein: CASSLRPSENTGELFF.

This clonotype has a handful of counts. The V gene is TRBV3-1, the J gene TRBJ1-1; D not resolved. V was cut by 0 bases and J by 7 bases, with 6 bases left in between. CDR3 length equals 12 residues. CDR1 is LGHDT, CDR2 YNNKEL, per germline (reference sequence). This chain's CDR3 is CASSQEKGEAFF. The CDR3 DNA follows: TGTGCCAGCAGCCAAGAAAAGGGTGAAGCTTTCTTT.

This clonotype was detected only a few times. The V gene is TRBV5-1, the J gene TRBJ2-3, with 9 bases matching TRBD2. CDR3 length: 17 residues. The germline gives CDR1 SGHRS, CDR2 YFSETQ. Unmatched junction bases numbered 15, after V lost 4 bases and J lost 6 bases. The CDR3 DNA sequence: TGCGCCAGCAGCCCTGGACTAGCGAGGGTCTCCGCGGATACGCAGTATTTT. As protein: CASSPGLARVSADTQYF.

J is TRBJ2-2 and V is TRBV5-1; no definite D call. Germline V gene lookup returns CDR1 SGHRS and CDR2 YFSETQ. V was trimmed by 1 base and J by 6 bases, leaving 16 bases between them. This CDR3 is 16 amino acids long. Here the CDR3 DNA reads TGCGCCAGCAGCTTGAGAAGCCCTCAATGGGCCGGGGAGCTGTTTTTT. Amino acid sequence: CASSLRSPQWAGELFF.

This clonotype was counted at least ten times. The V gene is TRBV29-1, the J gene TRBJ1-5; no clear D. V shed 6 bases and J shed 2 bases, with 17 bases lying between them. Per germline, CDR1 SQVTM and CDR2 ANQGSEA. This CDR3 has 15 amino acids. The CDR3: CSVADGILGNQPQHF. The CDR3, as DNA: TGCAGCGTGGCCGACGGGATACTGGGCAATCAGCCCCAGCATTTT.

This clonotype showed up just a few times. The chain combines TRBV6-1 with TRBJ2-2; D uncertain. Germline CDR1 and CDR2: MNHNS and SASEGT. CDR3 length: 13 residues. Trimming removed 4 bases at V and 4 bases at J, with 7 bases between. CDR3 nucleotide sequence: TGTGCCAGCAGTGCCGCCCTCACCGGGGAGCTGTTTTTT. It translates to CASSAALTGELFF.

This clonotype was counted at least ten times. The V call is TRBV12-3 or TRBV12-4, the J call TRBJ2-3; the match to TRBD2 covers 7 bases. The CDR3 extends over 13 amino acids. V lost 6 bases, J lost 9 bases, and 9 bases stayed unmatched. In nucleotides, the CDR3 is TGTGCCAGCAGATCCCCCCCGACTAGCACGCAGTATTTT. As protein: CASRSPPTSTQYF.

This chain joins TRBV28 and TRBJ2-7, with 9 bases matching TRBD1. This CDR3 is 15 amino acids long. Germline assignment: CDR1 MDHEN and CDR2 SYDVKM. After removal of 5 bases from V and 1 base from J, the junction contained 6 bases not matched to a gene. The CDR3 DNA follows: TGTGCCAGCAGTAGCTCACAGGGGGCTTCCTACGAGCAGTACTTC. It encodes CASSSSQGASYEQYF.

The chain uses TRBV27 and TRBJ2-7, with TRBD2 identical over 11 bases. From germline, CDR1 is MNHEY and CDR2 SMNVEV (reference sequence). CDR3 length: 15 amino acids. J gave up 5 bases and V 5 bases, and 8 bases lay outside the gene matches. The CDR3 here is CASSEGLAALNEQYF. The CDR3 DNA reads TGTGCCAGCAGTGAGGGACTAGCGGCGCTTAACGAGCAGTACTTC.

The rearrangement joins TRBV20-1 to TRBJ2-3; 12 bases align to TRBD2. CDR3 length equals 15 residues. The V and J ends lost 6 bases and 0 bases, in that order; junction bases with no gene match: 4. CDR1 and CDR2 (germline): DFQATT, SNEGSKA (reference sequence). CDR3 in amino acids: CSALTSGSSTDTQYF. The CDR3 DNA is TGCAGTGCGTTGACTAGCGGGAGTAGCACAGATACGCAGTATTTT.

V gene TRBV25-1 combines with J gene TRBJ2-5; D might be TRBD2 (6 bases). The CDR3 is 16 residues long. Germline V gives CDR1 MGHDK, CDR2 SYGVNS. Trimming cost V 1 base and J 1 base, with 13 bases left between them. CDR3 DNA sequence: TGTGCCAGCAGTGAATTCGGAGGGAACGCCCAAGAGACCCAGTACTTC. This sequence encodes CASSEFGGNAQETQYF.

J is TRBJ2-1 and V is TRBV12-3 or TRBV12-4, with 7 positions matching TRBD2. CDR3 length equals 15 residues. The trim removed 3 bases at V and 7 bases at J, leaving 9 bases unmatched. CDR3 sequence (DNA): TGTGCCAGCAGTTTCCGCGGGAGTCTGGGGAATGAGCAGTTCTTC. Its protein product is CASSFRGSLGNEQFF.

This clonotype was observed a few times. The chain carries TRBV7-2 and TRBJ2-7; D gene uncertain. Germline loops: CDR1 SGHTA, CDR2 FQGNSA. Trimming stripped 4 bases from V and 3 bases from J, with 10 bases between. The CDR3 extends over 13 amino acids. CDR3 in amino acids: CASSSRALYEQYF. The DNA for the CDR3 is TGTGCCAGCAGCTCCCGGGCTCTCTACGAGCAGTACTTC.

The rearrangement links TRBV29-1 to TRBJ2-3; possibly TRBD1 or TRBD2 for D (5 bases each). CDR1 SQVTM and CDR2 ANQGSEA come from the germline V gene. V shed 3 bases and J shed 0 bases, with 16 bases lying between them. The CDR3 is 16 amino acids. CDR3 bases: TGCAGCGTTGAGAGGGGAATCCTATCTAGCACAGATACGCAGTATTTT. Protein sequence: CSVERGILSSTDTQYF.

The chain joins TRBV12-3 or TRBV12-4 to TRBJ1-5; perhaps TRBD1 as D (6 bases). This CDR3 region has 12 residues. Trimming removed 10 bases at V and 10 bases at J, with 17 bases between. This CDR3 is CAIQSQGGPQHF. As DNA, the CDR3 is TGTGCCATCCAGTCACAGGGCGGACCCCAGCATTTT.

This rearrangement joins TRBV11-2 to TRBJ1-5; perhaps TRBD1 as D (5 bases). CDR1 is SGHAT, CDR2 FQNNGV, per germline. This CDR3 is built from 16 residues. The V end lost 1 base, the J end lost 4 bases, and 14 bases lay between the germline ends. CDR3 nucleotide sequence: TGTGCCAGCAGCTTAGGTGGAGGGGAGGCGAATCAGCCCCAGCATTTT. It translates to CASSLGGGEANQPQHF.

This chain uses TRBV20-1 with TRBJ2-1; 8 bases are a match to TRBD1. V lost 4 bases, J lost 3 bases, and 8 bases stayed unmatched. The CDR3 extends over 15 amino acids. CDR1 is DFQATT, CDR2 SNEGSKA, per germline (reference sequence). The CDR3 coding sequence is TGCAGTGCTACTATAACCGGGACAGGCTACAATGAGCAGTTCTTC. Amino acids: CSATITGTGYNEQFF.

This clonotype was seen more than once but under ten times. The chain combines TRBV15 with TRBJ2-1; D is unclear. Trimming left V 6 bases short and J 0 bases short, with 9 bases between. CDR1 and CDR2 from the germline V gene are LNHNV and YYDKDF (reference sequence). The CDR3 length is 14 residues. This CDR3 is CATSRVASYNEQFF. Here the CDR3 DNA reads TGTGCCACCAGTCGTGTAGCCTCCTACAATGAGCAGTTCTTC.

Remarks on this clonotype: The junction departs from the called germline gene at one end, perhaps through a read error. The genes are TRBV27 and TRBJ2-7; D is uncertain. The CDR3 covers 15 residues. Germline CDR1 MNHEY, CDR2 SMNVEV (reference sequence). The CDR3 sequence: CPSSSWAAPGYEQYF. In DNA form, the CDR3 reads TGTCCCAGCAGTTCGTGGGCGGCCCCGGGCTACGAGCAGTACTTC.